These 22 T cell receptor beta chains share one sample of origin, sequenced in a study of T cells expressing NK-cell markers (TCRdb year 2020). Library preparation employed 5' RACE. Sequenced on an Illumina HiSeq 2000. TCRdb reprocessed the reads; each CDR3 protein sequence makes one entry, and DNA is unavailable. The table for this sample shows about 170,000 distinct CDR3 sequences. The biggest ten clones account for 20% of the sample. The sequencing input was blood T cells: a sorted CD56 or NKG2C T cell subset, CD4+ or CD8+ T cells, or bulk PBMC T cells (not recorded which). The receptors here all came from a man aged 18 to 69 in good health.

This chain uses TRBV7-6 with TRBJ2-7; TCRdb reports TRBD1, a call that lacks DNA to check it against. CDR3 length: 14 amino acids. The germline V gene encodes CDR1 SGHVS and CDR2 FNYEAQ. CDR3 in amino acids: CASSSRWGDYEQYF. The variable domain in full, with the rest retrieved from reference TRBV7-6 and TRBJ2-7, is GAGVSQSPRYKVTKRGQDVALRCDPISGHVSLYWYRQALGQGPEFLTYFNYEAQQDKSGLPNDRFSAERPEGSISTLTIQRTEQRDSAMYRCASSSRWGDYEQYFGPGTRLTVT.

The CDR3 spells CASSDGLADQETQYF. The gene calls are TRBV2 and TRBJ2-5. Per the germline V gene, CDR1 is SNHLY and CDR2 is FYNNEI. The CDR3 spans 15 residues.

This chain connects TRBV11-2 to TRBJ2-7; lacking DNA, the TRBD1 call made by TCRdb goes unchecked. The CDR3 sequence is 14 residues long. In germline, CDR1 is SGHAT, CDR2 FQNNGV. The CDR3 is CASSLRTGGHEQYF.

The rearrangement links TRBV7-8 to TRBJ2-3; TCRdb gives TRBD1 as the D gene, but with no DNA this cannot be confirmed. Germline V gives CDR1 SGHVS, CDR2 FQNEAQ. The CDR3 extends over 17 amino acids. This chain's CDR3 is CASSLAGSGRGADTQYF.

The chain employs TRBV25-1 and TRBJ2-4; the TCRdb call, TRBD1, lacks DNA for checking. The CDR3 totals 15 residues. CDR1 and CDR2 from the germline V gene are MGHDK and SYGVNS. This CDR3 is CASSEYRAQGNIQYF.

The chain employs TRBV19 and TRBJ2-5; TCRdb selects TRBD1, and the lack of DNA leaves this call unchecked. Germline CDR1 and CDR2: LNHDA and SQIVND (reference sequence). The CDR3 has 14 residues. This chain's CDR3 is CASSIGSGEETQYF.

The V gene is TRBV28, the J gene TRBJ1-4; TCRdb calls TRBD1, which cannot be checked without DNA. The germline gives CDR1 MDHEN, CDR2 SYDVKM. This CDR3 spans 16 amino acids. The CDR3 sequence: CASSPMGEMGDEKLFF.

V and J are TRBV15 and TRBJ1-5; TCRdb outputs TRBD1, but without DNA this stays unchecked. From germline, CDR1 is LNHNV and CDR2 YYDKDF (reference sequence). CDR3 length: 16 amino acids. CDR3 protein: CATSSGTGEGNQPQHF.

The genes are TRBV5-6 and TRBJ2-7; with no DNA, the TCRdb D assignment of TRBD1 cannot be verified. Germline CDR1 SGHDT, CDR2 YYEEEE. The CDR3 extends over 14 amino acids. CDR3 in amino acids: CASSSNGGEYEQYF.

CDR3 residues: CASSYLFGTGDSYEQYF. This chain joins TRBV6-5 and TRBJ2-7; TCRdb indicates TRBD1, and absent DNA this call remains unverified. Germline CDR1 MNHEY, CDR2 SVGAGI. This CDR3 comprises 17 residues.

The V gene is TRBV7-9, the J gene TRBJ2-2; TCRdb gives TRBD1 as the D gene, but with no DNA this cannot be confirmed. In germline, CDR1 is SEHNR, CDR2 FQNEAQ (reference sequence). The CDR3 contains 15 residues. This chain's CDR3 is CASSFLQGAGGELFF.

This CDR3 reads CASSGGRAGETQYF. The chain couples TRBV7-8 to TRBJ2-5; TCRdb gives TRBD2 as the D gene, but with no DNA this cannot be confirmed. CDR3 length equals 14 residues. CDR1 is SGHVS and CDR2 is FQNEAQ in the germline V gene.

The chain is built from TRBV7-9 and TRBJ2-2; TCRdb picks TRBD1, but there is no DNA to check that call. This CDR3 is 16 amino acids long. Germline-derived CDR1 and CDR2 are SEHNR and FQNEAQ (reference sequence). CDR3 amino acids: CASSHPGTENTGELFF.

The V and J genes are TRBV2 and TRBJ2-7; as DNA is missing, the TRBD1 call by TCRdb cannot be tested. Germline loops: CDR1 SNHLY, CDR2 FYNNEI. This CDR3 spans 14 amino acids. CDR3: CATNPGQEIYEQYF.

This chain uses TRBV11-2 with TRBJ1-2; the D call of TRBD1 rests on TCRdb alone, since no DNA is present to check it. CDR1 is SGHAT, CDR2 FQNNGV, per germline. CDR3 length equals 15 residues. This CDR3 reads CASSLGGTAREGYTF.

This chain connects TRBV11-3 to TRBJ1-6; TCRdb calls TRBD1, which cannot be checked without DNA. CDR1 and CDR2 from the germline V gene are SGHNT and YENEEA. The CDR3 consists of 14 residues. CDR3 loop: CASSQGQYNSPLHF.

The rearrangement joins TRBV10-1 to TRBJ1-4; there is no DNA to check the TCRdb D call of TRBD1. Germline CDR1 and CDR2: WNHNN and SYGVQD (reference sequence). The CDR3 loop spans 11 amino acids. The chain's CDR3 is CASTTGGKLFF.

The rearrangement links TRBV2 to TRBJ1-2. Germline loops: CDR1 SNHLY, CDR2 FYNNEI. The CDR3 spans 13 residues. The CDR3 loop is CASHGGTNYGYTF.

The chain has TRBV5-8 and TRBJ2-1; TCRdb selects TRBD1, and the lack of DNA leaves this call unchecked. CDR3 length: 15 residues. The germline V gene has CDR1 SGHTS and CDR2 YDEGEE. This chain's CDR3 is CASSSLTGGYSEQFF.

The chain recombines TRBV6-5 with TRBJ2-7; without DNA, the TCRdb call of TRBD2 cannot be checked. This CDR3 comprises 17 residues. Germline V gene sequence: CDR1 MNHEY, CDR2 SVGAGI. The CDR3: CASSYLSGGPSSYEQYF.

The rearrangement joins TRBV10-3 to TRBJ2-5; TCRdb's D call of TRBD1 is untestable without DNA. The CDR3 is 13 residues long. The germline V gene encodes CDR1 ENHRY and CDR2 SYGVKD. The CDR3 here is CAISGTLQETQYF.

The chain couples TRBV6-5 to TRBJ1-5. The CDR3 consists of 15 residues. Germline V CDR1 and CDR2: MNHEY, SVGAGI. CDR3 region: CASSYLGKSNQPQHF.